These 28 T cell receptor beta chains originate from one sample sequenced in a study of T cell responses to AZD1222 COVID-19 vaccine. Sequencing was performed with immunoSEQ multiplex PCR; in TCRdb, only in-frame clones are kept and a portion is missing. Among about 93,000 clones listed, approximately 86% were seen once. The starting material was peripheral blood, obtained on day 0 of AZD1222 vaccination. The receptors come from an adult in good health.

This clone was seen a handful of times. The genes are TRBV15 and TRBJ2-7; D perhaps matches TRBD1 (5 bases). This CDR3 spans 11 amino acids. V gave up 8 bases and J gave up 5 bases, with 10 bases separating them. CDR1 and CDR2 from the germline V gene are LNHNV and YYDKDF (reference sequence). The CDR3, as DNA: TGTGCCACCCAGGCGACAGACGAGCAGTACTTC. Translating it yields CATQATDEQYF. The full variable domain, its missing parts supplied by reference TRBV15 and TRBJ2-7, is DAMVIQNPRYQVTQFGKPVTLSCSQTLNHNVMYWYQQKSSQAPKLLFHYYDKDFNNEADTPDNFQSRRPNTSFCFLDIRSPGLGDTAMYLCATQATDEQYFGPGTRLTVT.

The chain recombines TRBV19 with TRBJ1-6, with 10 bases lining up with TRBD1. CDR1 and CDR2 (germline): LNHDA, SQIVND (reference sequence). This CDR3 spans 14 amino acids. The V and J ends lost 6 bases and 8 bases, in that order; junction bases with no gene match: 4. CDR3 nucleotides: TGTGCCAGTAGGGACAGGGGGACGGATTCACCCCTCCACTTT. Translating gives CASRDRGTDSPLHF.

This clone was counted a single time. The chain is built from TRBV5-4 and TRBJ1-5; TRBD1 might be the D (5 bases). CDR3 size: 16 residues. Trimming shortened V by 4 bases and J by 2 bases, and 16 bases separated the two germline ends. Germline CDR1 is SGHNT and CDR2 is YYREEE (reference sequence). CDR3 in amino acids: CASSPRGRVGNQPQHF. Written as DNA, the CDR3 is TGTGCCAGCAGCCCGAGGGGCAGGGTGGGCAATCAGCCCCAGCATTTT.

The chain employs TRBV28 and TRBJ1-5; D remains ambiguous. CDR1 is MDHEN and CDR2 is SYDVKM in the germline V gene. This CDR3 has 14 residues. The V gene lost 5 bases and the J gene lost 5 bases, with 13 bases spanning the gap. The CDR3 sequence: CASSITTLHQPQHF. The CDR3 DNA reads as TGTGCCAGCAGTATCACTACCCTTCATCAGCCCCAGCATTTT.

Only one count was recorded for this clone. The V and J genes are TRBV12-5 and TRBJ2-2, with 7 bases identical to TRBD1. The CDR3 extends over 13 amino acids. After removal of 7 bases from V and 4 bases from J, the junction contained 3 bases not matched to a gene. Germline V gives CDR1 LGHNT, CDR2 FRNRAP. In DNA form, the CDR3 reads TGTGCTAGTGAGGGACAGACCACCGGGGAGCTGTTTTTT. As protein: CASEGQTTGELFF.

This CDR3 reads CASSRPGRANEKLFF. The CDR3 DNA sequence: TGTGCCAGCAGTCGCCCAGGGAGAGCTAATGAAAAACTGTTTTTT. The genes are TRBV28 and TRBJ1-4, with a possible D match to TRBD1 (5 bases). Germline values: CDR1 MDHEN, CDR2 SYDVKM. V lost 5 bases to trimming and J lost 3 bases, with 13 bases between them. The CDR3 contains 15 residues.

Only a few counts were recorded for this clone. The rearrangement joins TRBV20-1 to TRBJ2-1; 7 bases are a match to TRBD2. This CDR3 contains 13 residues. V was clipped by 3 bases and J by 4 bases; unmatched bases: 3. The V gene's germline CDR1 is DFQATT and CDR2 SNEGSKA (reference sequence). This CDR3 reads CSASDGRYNEQFF. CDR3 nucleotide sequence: TGCAGTGCTAGTGACGGGAGGTACAATGAGCAGTTCTTC.

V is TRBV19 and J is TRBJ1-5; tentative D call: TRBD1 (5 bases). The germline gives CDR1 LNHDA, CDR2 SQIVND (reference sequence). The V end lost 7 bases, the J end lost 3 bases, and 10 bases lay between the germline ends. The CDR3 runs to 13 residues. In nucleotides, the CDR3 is TGTGCCAGTATTCAGGGACTCAATCAGCCCCAGCATTTT. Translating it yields CASIQGLNQPQHF. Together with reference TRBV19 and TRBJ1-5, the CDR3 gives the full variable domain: DGGITQSPKYLFRKEGQNVTLSCEQNLNHDAMYWYRQDPGQGLRLIYYSQIVNDFQKGDIAEGYSVSREKKESFPLTVTSAQKNPTAFYLCASIQGLNQPQHFGDGTRLSIL.

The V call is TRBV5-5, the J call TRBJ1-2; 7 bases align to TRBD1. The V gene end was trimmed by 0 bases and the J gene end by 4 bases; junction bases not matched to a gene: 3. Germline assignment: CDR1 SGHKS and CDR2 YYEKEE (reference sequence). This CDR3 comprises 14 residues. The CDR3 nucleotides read TGTGCCAGCAGCTTGGAGGGGGCGGGCTATGGCTACACCTTC. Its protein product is CASSLEGAGYGYTF.

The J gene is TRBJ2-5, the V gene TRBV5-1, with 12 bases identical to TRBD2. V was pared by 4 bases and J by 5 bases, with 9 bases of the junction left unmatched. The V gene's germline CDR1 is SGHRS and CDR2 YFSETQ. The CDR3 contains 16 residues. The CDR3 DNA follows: TGCGCCAGCAGCCAAGGACTAGCGGGACAGGGGGAGACCCAGTACTTC. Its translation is CASSQGLAGQGETQYF.

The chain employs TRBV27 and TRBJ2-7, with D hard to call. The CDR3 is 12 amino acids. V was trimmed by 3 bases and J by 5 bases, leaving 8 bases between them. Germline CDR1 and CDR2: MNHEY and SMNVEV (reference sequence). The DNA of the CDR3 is TGTGCCAGCAGTTTTGTAGGGAACGAGCAGTACTTC. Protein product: CASSFVGNEQYF.

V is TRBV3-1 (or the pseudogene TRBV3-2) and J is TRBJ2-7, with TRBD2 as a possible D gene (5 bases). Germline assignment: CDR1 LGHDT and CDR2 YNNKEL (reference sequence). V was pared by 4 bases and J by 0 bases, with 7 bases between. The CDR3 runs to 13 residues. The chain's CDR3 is CASSPGISYEQYF. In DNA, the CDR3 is TGTGCCAGCAGCCCCGGGATCTCCTACGAGCAGTACTTC.

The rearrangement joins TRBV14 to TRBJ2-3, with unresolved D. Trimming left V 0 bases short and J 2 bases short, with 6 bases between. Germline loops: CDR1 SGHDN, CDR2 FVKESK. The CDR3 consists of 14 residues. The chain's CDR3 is CASSQDINTDTQYF. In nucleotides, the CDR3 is TGTGCCAGCAGCCAAGATATTAACACAGATACGCAGTATTTT. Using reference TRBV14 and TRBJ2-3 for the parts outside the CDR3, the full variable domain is EAGVTQFPSHSVIEKGQTVTLRCDPISGHDNLYWYRRVMGKEIKFLLHFVKESKQDESGMPNNRFLAERTGGTYSTLKVQPAELEDSGVYFCASSQDINTDTQYFGPGTRLTVL.

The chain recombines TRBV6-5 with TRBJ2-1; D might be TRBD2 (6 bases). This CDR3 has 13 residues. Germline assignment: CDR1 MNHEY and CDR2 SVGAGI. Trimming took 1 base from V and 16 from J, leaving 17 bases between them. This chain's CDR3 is CASSYYGLANSFF. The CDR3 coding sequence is TGTGCCAGCAGTTACTATGGTCTAGCGAACAGTTTCTTC.

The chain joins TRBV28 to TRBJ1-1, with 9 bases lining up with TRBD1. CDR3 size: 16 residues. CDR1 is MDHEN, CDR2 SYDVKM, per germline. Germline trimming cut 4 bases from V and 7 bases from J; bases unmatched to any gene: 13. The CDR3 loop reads CASSSLPGTGSGEAFF. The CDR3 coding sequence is TGTGCCAGCAGTTCTCTGCCCGGGACAGGGTCGGGTGAAGCTTTCTTT.

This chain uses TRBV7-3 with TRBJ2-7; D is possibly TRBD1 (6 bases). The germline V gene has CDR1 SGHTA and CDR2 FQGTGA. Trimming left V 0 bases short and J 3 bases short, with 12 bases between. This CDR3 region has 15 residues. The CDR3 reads CASSLTPTGVYEQYF. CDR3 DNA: TGTGCCAGCAGCTTAACACCGACAGGAGTCTACGAGCAGTACTTC.

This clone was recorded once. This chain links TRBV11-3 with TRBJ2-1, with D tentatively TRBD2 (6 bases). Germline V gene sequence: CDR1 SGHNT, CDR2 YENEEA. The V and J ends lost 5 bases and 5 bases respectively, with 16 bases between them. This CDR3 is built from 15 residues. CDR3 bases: TGTGCCAGCAGCGCGGAGGGATGGGGGGACAATGAGCAGTTCTTC. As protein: CASSAEGWGDNEQFF.

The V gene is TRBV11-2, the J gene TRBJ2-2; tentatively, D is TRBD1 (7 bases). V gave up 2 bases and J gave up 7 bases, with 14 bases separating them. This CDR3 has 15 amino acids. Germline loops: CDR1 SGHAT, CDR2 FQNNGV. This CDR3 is CASSLKGARGGELFF. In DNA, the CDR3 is TGTGCCAGCAGCTTAAAGGGGGCGCGGGGCGGGGAGCTGTTTTTT.

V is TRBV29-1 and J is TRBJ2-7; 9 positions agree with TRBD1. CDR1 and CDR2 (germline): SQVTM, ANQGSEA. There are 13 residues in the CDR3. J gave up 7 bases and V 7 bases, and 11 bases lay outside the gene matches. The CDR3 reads CSALPGQGREQYF. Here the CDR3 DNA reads TGCAGCGCGCTCCCGGGACAGGGAAGGGAGCAGTACTTC.

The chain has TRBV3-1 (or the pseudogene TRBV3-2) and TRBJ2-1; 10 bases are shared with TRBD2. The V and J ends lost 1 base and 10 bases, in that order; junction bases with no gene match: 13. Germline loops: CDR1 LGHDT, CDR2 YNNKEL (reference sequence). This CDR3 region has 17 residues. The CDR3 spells CASSQGWGLAPKGEQFF. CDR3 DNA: TGTGCCAGCAGCCAAGGGTGGGGACTAGCGCCGAAGGGGGAGCAGTTCTTC.

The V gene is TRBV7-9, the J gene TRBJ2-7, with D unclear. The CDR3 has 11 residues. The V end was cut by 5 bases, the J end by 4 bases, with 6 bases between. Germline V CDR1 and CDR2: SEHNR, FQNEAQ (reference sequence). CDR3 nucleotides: TGTGCCAGCAGCATAGAGTACGAGCAGTACTTC. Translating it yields CASSIEYEQYF.

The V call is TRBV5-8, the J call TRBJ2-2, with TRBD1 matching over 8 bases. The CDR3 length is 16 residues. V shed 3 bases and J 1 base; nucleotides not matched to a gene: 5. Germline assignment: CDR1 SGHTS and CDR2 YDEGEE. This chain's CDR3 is CASSSGQGWNTGELFF. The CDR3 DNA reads TGTGCCAGCAGCTCCGGACAGGGATGGAACACCGGGGAGCTGTTTTTT.

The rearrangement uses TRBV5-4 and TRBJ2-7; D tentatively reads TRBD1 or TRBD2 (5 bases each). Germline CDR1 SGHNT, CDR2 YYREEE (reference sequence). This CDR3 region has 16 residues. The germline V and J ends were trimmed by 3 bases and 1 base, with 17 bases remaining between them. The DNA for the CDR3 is TGTGCCAGCAGCTCAGGGACCCTGACCGGATCCTACGAGCAGTACTTC. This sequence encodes CASSSGTLTGSYEQYF.

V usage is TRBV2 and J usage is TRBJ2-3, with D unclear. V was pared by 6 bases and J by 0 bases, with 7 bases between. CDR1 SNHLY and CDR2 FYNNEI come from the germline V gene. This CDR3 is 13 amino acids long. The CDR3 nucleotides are TGTGCCAGCAGGGCCAGTAGCACAGATACGCAGTATTTT. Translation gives CASRASSTDTQYF.

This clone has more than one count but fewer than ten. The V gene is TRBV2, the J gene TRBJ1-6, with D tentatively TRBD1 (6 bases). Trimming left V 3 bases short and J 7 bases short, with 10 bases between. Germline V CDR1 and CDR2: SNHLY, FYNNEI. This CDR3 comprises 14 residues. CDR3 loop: CASSEGGRNSPLHF. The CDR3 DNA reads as TGTGCCAGCAGTGAGGGGGGGCGGAATTCACCCCTCCACTTT.

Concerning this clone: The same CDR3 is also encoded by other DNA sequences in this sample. The CDR3 loop reads CASSLSGAEAFF. CDR3 nucleotide sequence: TGTGCCAGCAGTTTGTCGGGGGCTGAAGCTTTCTTT. The chain carries TRBV6-5 and TRBJ1-1, with TRBD1 as a possible D gene (5 bases). Germline loops: CDR1 MNHEY, CDR2 SVGAGI. The germline V and J ends were trimmed by 4 bases and 6 bases, with 9 bases remaining between them. CDR3 length equals 12 residues.

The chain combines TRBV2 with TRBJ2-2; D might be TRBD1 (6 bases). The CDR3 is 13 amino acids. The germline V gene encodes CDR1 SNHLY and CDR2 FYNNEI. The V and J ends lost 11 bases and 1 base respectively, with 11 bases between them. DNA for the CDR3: TGTGCCGGACGGACAGAGAACACCGGGGAGCTGTTTTTT. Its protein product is CAGRTENTGELFF.

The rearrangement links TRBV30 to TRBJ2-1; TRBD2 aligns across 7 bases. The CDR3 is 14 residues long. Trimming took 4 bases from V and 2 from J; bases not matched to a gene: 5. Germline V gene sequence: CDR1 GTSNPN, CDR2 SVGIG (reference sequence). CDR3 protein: CAWTPSGPYNEQFF. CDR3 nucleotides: TGTGCCTGGACACCTAGCGGACCCTACAATGAGCAGTTCTTC.